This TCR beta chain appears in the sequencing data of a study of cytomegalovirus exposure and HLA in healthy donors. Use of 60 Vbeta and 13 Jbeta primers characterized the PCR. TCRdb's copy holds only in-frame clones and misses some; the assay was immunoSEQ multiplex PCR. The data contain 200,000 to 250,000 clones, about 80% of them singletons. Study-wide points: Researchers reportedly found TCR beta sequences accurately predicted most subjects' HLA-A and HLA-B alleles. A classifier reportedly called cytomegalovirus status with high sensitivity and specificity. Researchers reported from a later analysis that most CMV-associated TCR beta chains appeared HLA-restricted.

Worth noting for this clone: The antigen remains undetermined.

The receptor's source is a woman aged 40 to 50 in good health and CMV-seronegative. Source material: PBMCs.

CDR3 in DNA: TGTGCCAGCAGTTCCCCGGAAGGGGGCCATGAGACCCAGTACTTC. It is translated as CASSSPEGGHETQYF. V usage is TRBV5-4 and J usage is TRBJ2-5; TRBD1 matches 7 bases. The V gene's germline CDR1 is SGHNT and CDR2 YYREEE (reference sequence). CDR3 size: 15 residues. Germline trimming cut 5 bases from V and 5 bases from J; bases unmatched to any gene: 12.